This T cell receptor beta chain was captured by sequencing in a study of CD8+ T cells in alopecia areata. Study results and limitations: Besides other cells, scalp samples also yield sequences of resident alphabeta T cells from normal skin. Normal scalp showed lower clonality than lesional scalp, especially alopecia totalis/universalis. A single nonresponder leaves the baseline CD8+ expansion link to response uncertain.

Turning to this clone: What it binds is not known.

The CDR3 has 15 residues. V lost 1 base and J 7 bases, leaving 19 bases between the germline ends. Looked up from germline, CDR1 is SQVTM and CDR2 is ANQGSEA. Treatment described: oral pan-JAK inhibitor, 5-10 mg twice daily. CD4+ and CD8+ T cells were sorted from PBMCs. Extracted RNA was reverse transcribed into cDNA, the sequencing template. Measured with immunoSEQ multiplex PCR; TCRdb has only the in-frame clones, and not every one. The sample includes 180,000 or so clones, around 51% of them seen just once. The V call is TRBV29-1, the J call TRBJ1-2; possible D gene TRBD1, 5 bases. The source material was CD8+ T cells sorted from blood, sampled around week 53, from a patient treated with tofacitinib. The receptor was isolated from a human donor with alopecia areata. The DNA for the CDR3 is TGCAGCGTTGAAGCCGGCGGGGCCCCCGGAGCTGGCTACACCTTC. This gives the protein CSVEAGGAPGAGYTF.